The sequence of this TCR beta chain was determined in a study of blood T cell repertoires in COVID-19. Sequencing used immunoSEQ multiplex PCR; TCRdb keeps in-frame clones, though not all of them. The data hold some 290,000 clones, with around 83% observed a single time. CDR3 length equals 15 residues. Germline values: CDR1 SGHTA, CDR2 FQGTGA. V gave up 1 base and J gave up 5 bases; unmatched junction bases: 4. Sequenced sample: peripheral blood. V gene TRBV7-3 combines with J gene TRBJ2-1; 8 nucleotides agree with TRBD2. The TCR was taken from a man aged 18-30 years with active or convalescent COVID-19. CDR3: CASSLRAGADNEQFF. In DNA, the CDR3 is TGTGCCAGCAGCTTAAGAGCGGGAGCGGACAATGAGCAGTTCTTC.